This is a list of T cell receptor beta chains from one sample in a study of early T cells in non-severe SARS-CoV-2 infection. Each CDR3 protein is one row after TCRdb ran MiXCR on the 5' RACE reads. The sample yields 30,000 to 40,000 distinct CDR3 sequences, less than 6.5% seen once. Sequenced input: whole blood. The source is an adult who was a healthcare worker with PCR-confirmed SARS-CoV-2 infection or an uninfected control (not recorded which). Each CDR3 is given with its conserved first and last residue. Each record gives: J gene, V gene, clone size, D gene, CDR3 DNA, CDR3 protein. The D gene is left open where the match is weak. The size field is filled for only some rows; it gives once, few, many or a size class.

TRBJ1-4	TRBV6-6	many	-	TGTGCCAGCAGTTACTCGACTGGCAGGGTGTTGGGAACTAATGAAAAACTGTTTTTT	CASSYSTGRVLGTNEKLFF
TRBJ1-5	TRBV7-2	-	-	TGTGCCAGCAGCTTAGACGTGGGGGCACATCAGCCCCAGCATTTT	CASSLDVGAHQPQHF
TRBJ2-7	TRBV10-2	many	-	TGCGCCAGCAGTGGCCCCAGCCACGCCACCTCCTACGAGCAGTACTTC	CASSGPSHATSYEQYF
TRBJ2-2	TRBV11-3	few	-	TGTGCCAGCAGCCACCGGCAGAACACCGGGGAGCTGTTTTTT	CASSHRQNTGELFF
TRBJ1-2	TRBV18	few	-	TGTGCCAGCTCACCACGTGGTCCAGGGCTTAACTATGGCTACACCTTC	CASSPRGPGLNYGYTF
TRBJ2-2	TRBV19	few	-	TGTGCCAGTAGTCATTTTTCGGGCCCCGAGTACACCGGGGAGCTGTTTTTT	CASSHFSGPEYTGELFF
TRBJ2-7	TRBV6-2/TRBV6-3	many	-	TGTGCCAGCAGTTATTTGGAGGGATCCTACGAGCAGTACTTC	CASSYLEGSYEQYF
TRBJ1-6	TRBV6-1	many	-	TGTGCCAGCAGGTGGACGGGGAATTCACCCCTCCACTTT	CASRWTGNSPLHF
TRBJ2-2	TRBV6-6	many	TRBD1	TGTGCCAGCAGTCTCGGACAGGGACTCACCGGGGAGCTGTTTTTT	CASSLGQGLTGELFF
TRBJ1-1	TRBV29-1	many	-	TGCAGCGCTCGCAGGGAAACTGAAGCTTTCTTT	CSARRETEAFF
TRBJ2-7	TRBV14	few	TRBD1	TGTGCCAGCAGCCGGGAAGGGGGCCAAGATTTGTCCTACGAGCAGTACTTC	CASSREGGQDLSYEQYF
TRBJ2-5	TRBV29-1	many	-	TGCAGCGCCTCTCCTCCGGGACGCACGGAAGAGACCCAGTACTTC	CSASPPGRTEETQYF
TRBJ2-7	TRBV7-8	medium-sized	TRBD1	TGTGCCAGCAGCTTAGGGACAGGGAGCGAGCAGTACTTC	CASSLGTGSEQYF
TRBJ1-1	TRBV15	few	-	TGTGCCACCAACCCATCCCCCACTTGGGGCACTGAAGCTTTCTTT	CATNPSPTWGTEAFF
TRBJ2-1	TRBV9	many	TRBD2	TGTGCCAGCAGCGATACGCTAGCGGGGGGGCCCAATGAGCAGTTCTTC	CASSDTLAGGPNEQFF
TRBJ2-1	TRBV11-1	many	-	TGTGCCAGCAGCTCCACCCACGACGGGATCAGGGAGCAGTTCTTC	CASSSTHDGIREQFF
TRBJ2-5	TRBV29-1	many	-	TGCAGCGCCCTACTTGGGGAGACCCAGTACTTC	CSALLGETQYF
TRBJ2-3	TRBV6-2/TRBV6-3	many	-	TGTGCCAGCAGCAGGGGAGATACGCAGTATTTT	CASSRGDTQYF
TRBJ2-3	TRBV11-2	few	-	TGTGCCAGCAGCTTAAGAGGACAGTACACAGATACGCAGTATTTT	CASSLRGQYTDTQYF